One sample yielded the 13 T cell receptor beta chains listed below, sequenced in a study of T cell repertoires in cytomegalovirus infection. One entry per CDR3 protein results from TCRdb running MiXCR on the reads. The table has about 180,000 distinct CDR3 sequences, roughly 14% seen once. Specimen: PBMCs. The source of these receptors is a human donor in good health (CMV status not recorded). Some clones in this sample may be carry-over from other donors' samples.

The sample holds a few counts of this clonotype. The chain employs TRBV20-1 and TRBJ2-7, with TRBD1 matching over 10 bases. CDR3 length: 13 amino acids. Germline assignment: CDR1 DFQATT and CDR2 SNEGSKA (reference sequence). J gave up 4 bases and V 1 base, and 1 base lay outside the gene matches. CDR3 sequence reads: CSARGTGGYEQYF. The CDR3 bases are TGCAGTGCTAGAGGGACAGGGGGTTACGAGCAGTACTTC.

CDR3 residues: CASSLGASSPYNEQFF. CDR3 sequence (DNA): TGTGCCAGCAGCTTGGGGGCGTCTAGTCCCTACAATGAGCAGTTCTTC. The chain combines TRBV5-5 with TRBJ2-1; no firm D call. Trimming took off 0 bases at V and 2 bases at J, with 12 bases between the two ends. In germline, CDR1 is SGHKS, CDR2 YYEKEE (reference sequence). This CDR3 has 16 residues. The full variable domain, its missing parts supplied by reference TRBV5-5 and TRBJ2-1, is DAGVTQSPTHLIKTRGQQVTLRCSPISGHKSVSWYQQVLGQGPQFIFQYYEKEERGRGNFPDRFSARQFPNYSSELNVNALLLGDSALYLCASSLGASSPYNEQFFGPGTRLTVL.

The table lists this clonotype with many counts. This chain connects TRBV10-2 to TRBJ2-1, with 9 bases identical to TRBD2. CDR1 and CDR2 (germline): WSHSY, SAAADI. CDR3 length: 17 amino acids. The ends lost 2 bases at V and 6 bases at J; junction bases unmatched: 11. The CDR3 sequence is CASSEPSGLATLNEQFF. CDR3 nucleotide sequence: TGCGCCAGCAGTGAGCCGTCGGGACTAGCCACACTCAATGAGCAGTTCTTC.

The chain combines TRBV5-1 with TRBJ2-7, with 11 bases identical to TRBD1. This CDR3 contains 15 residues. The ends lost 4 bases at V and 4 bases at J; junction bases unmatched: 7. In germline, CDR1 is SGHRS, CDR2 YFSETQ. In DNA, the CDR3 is TGCGCCAGCAGCGATACCGGGACAGGGGGGTACGAGCAGTACTTC. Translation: CASSDTGTGGYEQYF.

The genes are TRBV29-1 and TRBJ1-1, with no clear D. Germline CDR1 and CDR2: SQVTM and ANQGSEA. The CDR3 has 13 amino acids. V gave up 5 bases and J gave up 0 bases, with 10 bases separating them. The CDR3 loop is CSVYTFLNTEAFF. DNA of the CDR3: TGCAGCGTTTACACCTTTTTGAACACTGAAGCTTTCTTT.

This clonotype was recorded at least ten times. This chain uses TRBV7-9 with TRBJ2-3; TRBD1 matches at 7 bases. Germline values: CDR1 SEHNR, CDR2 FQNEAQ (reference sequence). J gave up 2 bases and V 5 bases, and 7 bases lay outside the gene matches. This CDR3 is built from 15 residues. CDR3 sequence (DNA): TGTGCCAGCAGCCGAACGGACAGGATCACAGATACGCAGTATTTT. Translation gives CASSRTDRITDTQYF. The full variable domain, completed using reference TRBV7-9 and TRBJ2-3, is DTGVSQNPRHKITKRGQNVTFRCDPISEHNRLYWYRQTLGQGPEFLTYFQNEAQLEKSRLLSDRFSAERPKGSFSTLEIQRTEQGDSAMYLCASSRTDRITDTQYFGPGTRLTVL.

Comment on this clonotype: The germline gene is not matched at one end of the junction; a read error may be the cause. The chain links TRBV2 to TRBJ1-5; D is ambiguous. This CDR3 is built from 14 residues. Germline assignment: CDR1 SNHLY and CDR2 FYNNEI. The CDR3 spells CASSATDSNQTQHF. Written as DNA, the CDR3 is TGTGCCAGCAGTGCAACGGATAGCAATCAGACCCAGCATTTT.

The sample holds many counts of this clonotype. This chain's CDR3 is CAISPGTGTDTQYF. The CDR3 DNA is TGTGCCATCAGCCCCGGGACAGGGACAGATACGCAGTATTTT. The rearrangement joins TRBV10-3 to TRBJ2-3; TRBD1 matches at 9 bases. V trimming: 6 bases; J trimming: 3 bases; junction bases outside the gene matches: 4. CDR1 and CDR2 (germline): ENHRY, SYGVKD. The CDR3 runs 14 residues.

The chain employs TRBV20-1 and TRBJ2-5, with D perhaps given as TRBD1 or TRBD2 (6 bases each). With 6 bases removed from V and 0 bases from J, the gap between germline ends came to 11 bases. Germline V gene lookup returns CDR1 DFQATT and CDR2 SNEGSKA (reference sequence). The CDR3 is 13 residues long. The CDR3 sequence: CSAPGGNQETQYF. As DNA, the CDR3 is TGCAGTGCCCCCGGGGGCAACCAAGAGACCCAGTACTTC.

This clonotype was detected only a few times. This CDR3 is CASRPGQGNQPQHF. In DNA, the CDR3 is TGTGCCAGCAGACCGGGACAGGGGAATCAGCCCCAGCATTTT. V gene TRBV28 combines with J gene TRBJ1-5; 10 bases map to TRBD1. CDR1 and CDR2 from the germline V gene are MDHEN and SYDVKM. CDR3 length: 14 residues. V shed 6 bases, J shed 4 bases, and the junction held 3 bases outside the gene matches.

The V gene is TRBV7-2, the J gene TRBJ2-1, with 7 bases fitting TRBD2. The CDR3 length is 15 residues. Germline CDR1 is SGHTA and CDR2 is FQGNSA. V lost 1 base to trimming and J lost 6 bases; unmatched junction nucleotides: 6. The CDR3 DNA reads TGTGCCAGCAGCTTAGGGGGGGGAGGGCCCAATGAGCAGTTCTTC. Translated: CASSLGGGGPNEQFF.

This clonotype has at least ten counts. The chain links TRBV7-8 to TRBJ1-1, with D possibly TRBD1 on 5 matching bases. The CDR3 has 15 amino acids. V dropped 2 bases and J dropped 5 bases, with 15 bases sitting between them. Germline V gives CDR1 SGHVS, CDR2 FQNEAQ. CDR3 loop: CASSLSPGTGTEAFF. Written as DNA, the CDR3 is TGTGCCAGCAGCTTATCGCCAGGGACGGGTACTGAAGCTTTCTTT.

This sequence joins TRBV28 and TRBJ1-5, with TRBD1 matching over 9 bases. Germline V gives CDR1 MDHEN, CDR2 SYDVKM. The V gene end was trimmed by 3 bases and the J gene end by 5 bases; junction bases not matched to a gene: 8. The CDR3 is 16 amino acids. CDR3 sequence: CASSFGTGLYDQPQHF. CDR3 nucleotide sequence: TGTGCCAGCAGTTTCGGGACAGGGCTTTACGATCAGCCCCAGCATTTT.